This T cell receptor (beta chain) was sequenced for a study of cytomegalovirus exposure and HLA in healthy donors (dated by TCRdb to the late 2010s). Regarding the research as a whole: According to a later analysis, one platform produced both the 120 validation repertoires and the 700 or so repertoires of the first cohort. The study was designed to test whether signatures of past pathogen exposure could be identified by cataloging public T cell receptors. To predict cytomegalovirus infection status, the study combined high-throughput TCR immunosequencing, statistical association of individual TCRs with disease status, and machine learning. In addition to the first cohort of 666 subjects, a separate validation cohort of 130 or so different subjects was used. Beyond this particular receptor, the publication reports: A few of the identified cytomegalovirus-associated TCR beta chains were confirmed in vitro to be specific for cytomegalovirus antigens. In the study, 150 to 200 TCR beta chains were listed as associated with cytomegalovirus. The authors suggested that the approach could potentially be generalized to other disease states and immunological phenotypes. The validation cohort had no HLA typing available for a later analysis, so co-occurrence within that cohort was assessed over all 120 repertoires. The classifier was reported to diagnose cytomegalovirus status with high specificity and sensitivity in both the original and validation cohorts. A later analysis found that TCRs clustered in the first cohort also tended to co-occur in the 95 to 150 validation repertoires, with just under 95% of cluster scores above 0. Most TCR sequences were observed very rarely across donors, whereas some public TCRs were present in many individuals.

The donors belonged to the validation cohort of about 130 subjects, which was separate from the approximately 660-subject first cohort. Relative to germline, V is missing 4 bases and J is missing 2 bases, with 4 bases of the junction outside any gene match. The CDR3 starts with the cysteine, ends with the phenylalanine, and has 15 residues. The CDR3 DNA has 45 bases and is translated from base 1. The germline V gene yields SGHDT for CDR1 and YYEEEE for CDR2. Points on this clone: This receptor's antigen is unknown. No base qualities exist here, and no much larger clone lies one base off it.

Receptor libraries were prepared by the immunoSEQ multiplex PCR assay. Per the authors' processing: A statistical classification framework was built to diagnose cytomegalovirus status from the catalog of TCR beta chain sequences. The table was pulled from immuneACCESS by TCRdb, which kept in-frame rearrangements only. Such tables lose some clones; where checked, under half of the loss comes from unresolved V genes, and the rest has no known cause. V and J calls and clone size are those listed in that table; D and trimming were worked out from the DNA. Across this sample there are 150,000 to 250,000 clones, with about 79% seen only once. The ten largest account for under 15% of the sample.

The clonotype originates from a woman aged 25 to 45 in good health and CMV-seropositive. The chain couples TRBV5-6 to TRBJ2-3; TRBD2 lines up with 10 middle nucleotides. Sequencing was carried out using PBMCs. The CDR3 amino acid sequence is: CASSPGTSDTDTQYF. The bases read TGTGCCAGCAGCCCCGGGACTAGCGACACAGATACGCAGTATTTT.